These 6 T cell receptor beta chains were sequenced from one sample in a study of blood T cell repertoires in COVID-19. Assay used: immunoSEQ multiplex PCR; TCRdb lists only in-frame clones, some missing. The sample lists 150,000 to 200,000 clones, 75% to 90% seen once, with approximately 5.1% in the top ten. Sequencing used PBMCs or T cells enriched from blood (not recorded which). Receptor source: a man between 65 and 80 years old who had been exposed to COVID-19.

For the CDR3, the DNA is TGTGCCAGCAGCTTACGACAGGACTTTGAAAAACTGTTTTTT. Translating it yields CASSLRQDFEKLFF. The chain recombines TRBV7-2 with TRBJ1-4; D may be TRBD1 (6 bases). V was pared by 2 bases and J by 7 bases, with 11 bases between. Germline CDR1 reads SGHTA; CDR2 reads FQGNSA. The CDR3 is 14 residues long.

The chain combines TRBV5-4 with TRBJ2-2; tentatively, D is TRBD1 (6 bases). V was pared by 1 base and J by 5 bases, with 15 bases between. Germline V gene data show CDR1 as SGHNT and CDR2 as YYREEE (reference sequence). CDR3 length: 16 residues. The CDR3 sequence: CASSLQQGIGTGELFF. The CDR3 DNA sequence: TGTGCCAGCAGCTTGCAACAGGGCATAGGTACCGGGGAGCTGTTTTTT.

CDR3 residues: CASTRQPTNNSPLHF. The CDR3 nucleotides are TGTGCCAGCACCAGACAGCCGACAAATAATTCACCCCTCCACTTT. The V and J genes are TRBV6-5 and TRBJ1-6; a possible D gene is TRBD1 (5 bases). Germline-derived CDR1 and CDR2 are MNHEY and SVGAGI. This CDR3 is built from 15 residues. The V gene lost 7 bases and the J gene lost 5 bases, with 15 bases spanning the gap.

V gene TRBV29-1 combines with J gene TRBJ1-1; D might be TRBD1 (5 bases). Trimming pared 7 bases from V and 4 bases from J, leaving 13 bases between. Germline values: CDR1 SQVTM, CDR2 ANQGSEA. CDR3 length: 12 amino acids. The DNA of the CDR3 is TGCAGCGGCAGGGATGAGAGCACTGAAGCTTTCTTT. This gives the protein CSGRDESTEAFF.

The chain carries TRBV5-1 and TRBJ2-2, with D possibly being TRBD2 (5 bases). The CDR3 extends over 16 amino acids. Germline CDR1 reads SGHRS; CDR2 reads YFSETQ. Trimming pared 1 base from V and 5 bases from J, leaving 15 bases between. In nucleotides, the CDR3 is TGCGCCAGCAGCTTGTCGGCTAGCTCACCTACCGGGGAGCTGTTTTTT. Encoded protein: CASSLSASSPTGELFF.

The rearrangement links TRBV4-3 to TRBJ1-1, with a weak D call TRBD1 (5 bases). Germline CDR1 LGHNA, CDR2 YSLEER. The V end was cut by 3 bases, the J end by 11 bases, with 16 bases between. The CDR3 totals 13 residues. The CDR3 here is CASSQGGRGEAFF. CDR3 sequence (DNA): TGCGCCAGCAGCCAGGGAGGGCGGGGGGAGGCTTTCTTT.